This T cell receptor beta chain came from a study of blood T cell repertoires in COVID-19. This clone has just a few counts. In the study's own analysis: Reference gene primers were amplified, and this amplification served to estimate nucleated cell counts. Sequencing used immunoSEQ multiplex PCR; TCRdb keeps in-frame clones, though not all of them. V and J calls plus clone size are reproduced from that table; the DNA served to infer D and trimming. The profile covers approximately 350,000 clones, with more than 75% appearing a single time and just under 6.5% taken by the ten largest. Trimming at V came to 3 bases and at J to 7 bases, leaving 8 bases not matched to a gene. Germline loops: CDR1 GTSNPN, CDR2 SVGIG (reference sequence). This CDR3 contains 14 residues.

The sample comprised peripheral blood. The receptor was derived from a woman between 45 and 60 years old with COVID-19, enrolled during active disease. The chain is built from TRBV30 and TRBJ2-2; TRBD1 agrees at 7 bases. CDR3 coding DNA: TGTGCCTGGAGGAGTGACAGGGTAGGCGGGGAGCTGTTTTTT. The encoded protein is CAWRSDRVGGELFF.